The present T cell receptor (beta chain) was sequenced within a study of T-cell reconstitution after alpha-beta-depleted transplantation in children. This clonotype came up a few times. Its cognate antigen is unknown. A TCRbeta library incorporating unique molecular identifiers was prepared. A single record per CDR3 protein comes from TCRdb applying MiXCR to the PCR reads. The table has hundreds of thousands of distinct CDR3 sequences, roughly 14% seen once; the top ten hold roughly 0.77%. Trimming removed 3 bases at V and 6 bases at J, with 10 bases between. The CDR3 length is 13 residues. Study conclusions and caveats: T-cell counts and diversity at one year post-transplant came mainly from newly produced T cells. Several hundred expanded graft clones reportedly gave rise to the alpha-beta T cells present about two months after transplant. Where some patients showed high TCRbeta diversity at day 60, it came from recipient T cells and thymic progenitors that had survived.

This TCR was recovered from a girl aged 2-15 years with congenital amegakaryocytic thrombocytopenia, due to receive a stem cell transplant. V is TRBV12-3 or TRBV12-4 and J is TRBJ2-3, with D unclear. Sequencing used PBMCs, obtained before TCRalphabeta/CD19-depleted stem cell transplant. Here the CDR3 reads CASSFGLWDTQYF. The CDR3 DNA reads TGTGCCAGCAGTTTCGGGCTGTGGGATACGCAGTATTTT.